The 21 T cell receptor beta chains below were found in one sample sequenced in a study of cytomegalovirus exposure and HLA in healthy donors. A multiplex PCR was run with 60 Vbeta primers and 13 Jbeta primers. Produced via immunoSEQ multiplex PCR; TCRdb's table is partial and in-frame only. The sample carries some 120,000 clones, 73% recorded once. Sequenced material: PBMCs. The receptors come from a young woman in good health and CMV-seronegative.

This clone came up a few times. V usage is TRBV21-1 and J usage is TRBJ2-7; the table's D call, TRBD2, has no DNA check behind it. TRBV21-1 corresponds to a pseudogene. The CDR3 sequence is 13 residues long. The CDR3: CASSGGGPYEQYF. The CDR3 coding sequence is TGTGCCAGCAGCGGCGGGGGGCCCTACGAGCAGTACTTC.

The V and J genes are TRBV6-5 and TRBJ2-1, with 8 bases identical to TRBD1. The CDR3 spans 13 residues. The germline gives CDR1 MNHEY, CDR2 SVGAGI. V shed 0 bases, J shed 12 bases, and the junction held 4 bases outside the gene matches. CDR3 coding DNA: TGTGCCAGCAGTTACTCCGACAGGGGAGGGCAGTTCTTC. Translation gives CASSYSDRGGQFF.

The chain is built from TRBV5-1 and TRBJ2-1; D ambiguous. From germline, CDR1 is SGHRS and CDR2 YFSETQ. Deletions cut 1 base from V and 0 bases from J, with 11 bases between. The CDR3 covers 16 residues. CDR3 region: CASSLRAASSYNEQFF. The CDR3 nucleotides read TGCGCCAGCAGCTTGCGCGCCGCGAGCTCCTACAATGAGCAGTTCTTC. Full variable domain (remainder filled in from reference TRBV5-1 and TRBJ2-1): KAGVTQTPRYLIKTRGQQVTLSCSPISGHRSVSWYQQTPGQGLQFLFEYFSETQRNKGNFPGRFSGRQFSNSRSEMNVSTLELGDSALYLCASSLRAASSYNEQFFGPGTRLTVL.

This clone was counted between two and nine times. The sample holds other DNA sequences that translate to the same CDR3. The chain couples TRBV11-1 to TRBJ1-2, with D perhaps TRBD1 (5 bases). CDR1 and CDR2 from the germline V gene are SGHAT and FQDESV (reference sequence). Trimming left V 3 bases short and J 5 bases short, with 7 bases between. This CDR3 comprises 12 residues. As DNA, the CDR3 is TGTGCCAGCAGCTTGACAGATTATGGCTACACCTTC. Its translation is CASSLTDYGYTF.

CDR3 residues: CASREGVRDIQYF. The CDR3 coding sequence is TGTGCCAGCCGGGAGGGGGTTAGGGACATTCAGTACTTC. The chain combines TRBV2 with TRBJ2-4; 8 bases are shared with TRBD2. Trimming at V came to 8 bases and at J to 8 bases, leaving 8 bases not matched to a gene. This CDR3 is 13 amino acids long. The germline V gene has CDR1 SNHLY and CDR2 FYNNEI.

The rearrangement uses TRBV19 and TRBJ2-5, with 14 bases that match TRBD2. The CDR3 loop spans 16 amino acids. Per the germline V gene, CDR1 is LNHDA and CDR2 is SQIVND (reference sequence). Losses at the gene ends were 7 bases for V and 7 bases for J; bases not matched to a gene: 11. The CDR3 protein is CASTPGTSGRPGTQYF. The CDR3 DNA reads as TGTGCCAGTACCCCCGGGACTAGCGGGAGACCCGGGACCCAGTACTTC.

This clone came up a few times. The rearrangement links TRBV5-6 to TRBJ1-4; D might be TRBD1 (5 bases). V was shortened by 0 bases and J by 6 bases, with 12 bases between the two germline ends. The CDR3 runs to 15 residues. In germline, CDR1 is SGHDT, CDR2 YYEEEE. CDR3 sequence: CASSLGLGPYEKLFF. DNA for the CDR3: TGTGCCAGCAGCTTGGGACTGGGGCCTTATGAAAAACTGTTTTTT.

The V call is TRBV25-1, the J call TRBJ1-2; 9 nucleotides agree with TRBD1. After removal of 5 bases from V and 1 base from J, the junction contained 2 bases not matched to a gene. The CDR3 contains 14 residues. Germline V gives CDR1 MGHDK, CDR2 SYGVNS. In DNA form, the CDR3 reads TGTGCCAGCAGTATGGGACAGGGTAACTATGGCTACACCTTC. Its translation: CASSMGQGNYGYTF.

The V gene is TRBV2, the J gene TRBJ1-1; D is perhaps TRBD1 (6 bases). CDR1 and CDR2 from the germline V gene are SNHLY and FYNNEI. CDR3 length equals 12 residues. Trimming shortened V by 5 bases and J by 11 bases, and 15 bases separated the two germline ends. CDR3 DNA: TGTGCCAGCAGTAACCAGGGGCTGAAGGCTTTCTTT. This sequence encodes CASSNQGLKAFF. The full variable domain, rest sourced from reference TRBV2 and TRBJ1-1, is EPEVTQTPSHQVTQMGQEVILRCVPISNHLYFYWYRQILGQKVEFLVSFYNNEISEKSEIFDDQFSVERPDGSNFTLKIRSTKLEDSAMYFCASSNQGLKAFFGQGTRLTVV.

DNA of the CDR3: TGTGCCAGCAGCCTACGGTCCTACAATGAGCAGTTCTTC. It translates to CASSLRSYNEQFF. The chain has TRBV7-2 and TRBJ2-1; no reliable D call. V was pared by 5 bases and J by 1 base, with 6 bases between. The CDR3 sequence is 13 residues long. Germline lookup yields CDR1 SGHTA and CDR2 FQGNSA.

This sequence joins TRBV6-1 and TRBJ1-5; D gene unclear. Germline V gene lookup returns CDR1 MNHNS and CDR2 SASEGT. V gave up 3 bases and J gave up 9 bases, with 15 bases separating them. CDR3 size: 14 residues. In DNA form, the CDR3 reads TGTGCCAGCAGTGACGACGGAGTATCTAGGCCCCAGCATTTT. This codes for CASSDDGVSRPQHF.

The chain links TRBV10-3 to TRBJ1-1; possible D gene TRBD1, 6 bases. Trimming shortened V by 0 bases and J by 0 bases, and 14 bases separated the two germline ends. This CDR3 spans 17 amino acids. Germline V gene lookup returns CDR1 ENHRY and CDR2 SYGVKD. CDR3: CAISESIGQIVNTEAFF. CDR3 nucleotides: TGTGCCATCAGTGAGTCGATAGGACAGATAGTGAACACTGAAGCTTTCTTT.

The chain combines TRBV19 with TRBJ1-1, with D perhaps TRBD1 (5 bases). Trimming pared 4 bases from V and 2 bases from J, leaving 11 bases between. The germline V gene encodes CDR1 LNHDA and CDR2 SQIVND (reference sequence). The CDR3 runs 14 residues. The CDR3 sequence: CASSTPTGNTEAFF. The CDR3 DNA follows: TGTGCCAGTAGTACCCCCACAGGCAACACTGAAGCTTTCTTT.

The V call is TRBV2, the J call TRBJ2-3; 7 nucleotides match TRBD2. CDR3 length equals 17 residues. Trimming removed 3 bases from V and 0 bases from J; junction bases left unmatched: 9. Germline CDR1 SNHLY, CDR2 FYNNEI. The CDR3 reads CASSDRAGEDSTDTQYF. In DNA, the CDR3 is TGTGCCAGCAGTGACCGGGCGGGAGAGGATAGCACAGATACGCAGTATTTT.

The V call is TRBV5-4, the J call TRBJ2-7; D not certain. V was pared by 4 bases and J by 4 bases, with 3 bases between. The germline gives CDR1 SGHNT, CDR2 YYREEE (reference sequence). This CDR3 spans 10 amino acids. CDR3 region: CASSHYEQYF. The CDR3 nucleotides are TGTGCCAGCAGCCATTACGAGCAGTACTTC.

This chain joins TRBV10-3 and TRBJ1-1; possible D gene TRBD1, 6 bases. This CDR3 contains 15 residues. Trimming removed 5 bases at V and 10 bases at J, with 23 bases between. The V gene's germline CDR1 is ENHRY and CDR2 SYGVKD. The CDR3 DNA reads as TGTGCCATCAGTCACAGGGATCCGGACGACATAGGAGCTTTCTTT. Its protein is CAISHRDPDDIGAFF.

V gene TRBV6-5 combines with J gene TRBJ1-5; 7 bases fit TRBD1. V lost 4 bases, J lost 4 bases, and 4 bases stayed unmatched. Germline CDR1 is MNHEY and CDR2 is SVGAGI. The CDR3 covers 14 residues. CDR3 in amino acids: CASSSTGANQPQHF. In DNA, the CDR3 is TGTGCCAGCAGTTCTACAGGGGCGAATCAGCCCCAGCATTTT.

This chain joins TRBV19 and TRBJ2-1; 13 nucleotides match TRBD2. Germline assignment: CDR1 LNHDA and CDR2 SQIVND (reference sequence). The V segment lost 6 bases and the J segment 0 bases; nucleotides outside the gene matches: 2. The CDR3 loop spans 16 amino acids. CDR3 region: CASRLAGGSSYNEQFF. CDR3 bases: TGTGCCAGTAGACTAGCGGGGGGGAGCTCCTACAATGAGCAGTTCTTC.

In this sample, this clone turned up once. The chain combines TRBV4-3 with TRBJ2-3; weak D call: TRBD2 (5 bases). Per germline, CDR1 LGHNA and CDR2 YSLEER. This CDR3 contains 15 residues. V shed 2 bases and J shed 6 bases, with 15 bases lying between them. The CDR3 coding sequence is TGCGCCAGCAGCCAATGGGAGACTCTCTCCGATACGCAGTATTTT. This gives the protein CASSQWETLSDTQYF.

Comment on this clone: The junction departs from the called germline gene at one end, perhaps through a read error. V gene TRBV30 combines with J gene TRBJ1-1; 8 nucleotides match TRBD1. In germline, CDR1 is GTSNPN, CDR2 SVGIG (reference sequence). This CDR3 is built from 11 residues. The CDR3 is CAWSVQGGVLF. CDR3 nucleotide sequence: TGTGCCTGGAGTGTACAGGGGGGCGTTCTCTTT.

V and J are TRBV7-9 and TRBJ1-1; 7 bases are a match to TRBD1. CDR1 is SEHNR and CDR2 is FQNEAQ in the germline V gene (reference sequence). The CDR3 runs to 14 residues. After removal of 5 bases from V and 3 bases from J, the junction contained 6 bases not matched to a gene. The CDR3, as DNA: TGTGCCAGCAGCCGACAGGGAAGTGACACTGAAGCTTTCTTT. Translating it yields CASSRQGSDTEAFF.